This T cell receptor (beta chain) was sequenced during a study of T cells in Graves' hyperthyroidism and ophthalmopathy (dated by TCRdb to between 2017 and 2020). Notes on the research overall: Peripheral blood samples were taken at initial diagnosis, before any treatment was given. Once sampling was done, hyperthyroidism patients were given methimazole at a starting dose of 30 mg daily, whereas ophthalmopathy patients were given high-dose intravenous methylprednisolone. TCR Vbeta CDR3 sequencing of 120 to 150 peripheral blood samples (over 40 ophthalmopathy, roughly 74 hyperthyroidism and roughly 17 progressor patients) is reported in the paper. In about 6 Graves' hyperthyroidism patients, the study also compared T-cell repertoires from thyroid tissue with T-cell repertoires from blood. A discovery cohort of roughly 96 patients, roughly 43 with Graves' ophthalmopathy and 57 with stable Graves' hyperthyroidism, was used to find distinguishing TCR V-J signatures. Whether ophthalmopathy could be predicted prospectively was tested in an independent validation cohort made up of under 20 hyperthyroidism patients plus 17 patients who later progressed to ophthalmopathy. The roughly 90 discovery patients were divided at random into training and test sets in a 7:3 ratio. Study-wide findings and limitations: A model built on a 13 V-J signature distinguished ophthalmopathy from stable hyperthyroidism, reaching over 85% sensitivity and about 81% specificity in cross-validation and 80%/75% in testing. Most expanded thyroid clonotypes (frequency above 0.001) were also detected in blood, suggesting blood repertoires may reflect thyroid immune responses. Sample size was not statistically predetermined, and blinding of investigators to group allocation was not performed. In validation, progression to ophthalmopathy was predicted by the model with approximately 67% sensitivity and 72.22% specificity, a median of around 6.5 months before onset.

A note on this clonotype: This receptor's antigen is unknown. Base qualities are not at hand, and no much larger clone is one base apart.

TCR beta CDR3 regions were amplified from RNA transcripts. For the first round of RT-PCR on the TCR CDR3, the HTBI primer set was used together with the Qiagen OneStep RT-PCR kit. Libraries were constructed in a second round of multiplex PCR, after which size selection and purification were carried out. Paired-end sequencing of the libraries was performed with 100 bp reads on an Illumina HiSeq2000. In the authors' own workflow: Raw data were processed with SOAPnuke, discarding reads with adapters, uncalled bases, mean Phred below 15, or no exact constant-primer or identifier match. High-quality paired reads were merged with COPE v1.2.5, and unique nucleotide sequences were defined as clonotypes. MiTCR v1.1 was used to align the clonotypes against IMGT TRBV, TRBD and TRBJ reference segments. The analysis included only V-J combinations with a frequency above 0.0001, which together covered around 99% of the repertoires. A TCS score was defined as the ratio between F50 (clonal expansion) and ExV (chaos), using BLOSUM62-based TCRdist between CDR3 peptides within each V-J. Welch's t-statistics and random forest reduced approximately 520 V-J features to 10 to 15, which were used in a naive Bayes classifier (R e1071). TCRdb reprocessed the public reads (quality trimming at Q25 with fastp, clone calling with MiXCR) and kept in-frame beta chains. A single entry per CDR3 protein holds the most common genes and DNA from its merged rows. It is TCRdb's table, rather than the study itself, that gives the V and J calls and clone size. This sample comprises a few hundred thousand distinct CDR3 sequences, 15% to 18% of them detected only once. The ten most abundant clones make up around 7.3% of the sample.

Stable Graves' hyperthyroidism was defined as no progression to ophthalmopathy during 18 months of follow-up. Hyperthyroidism patients were newly diagnosed, with disease duration under 2 months, and aged 18 to 65 years. Any patient with an uncontrolled infection, another autoimmune disease, pregnancy or lactation was excluded. Diagnoses were established on the basis of clinical symptoms, serum thyroxine and TRAb, thyroid ultrasound, and orbital computed tomography. PBMCs were separated from approximately 9.9 ml of fresh peripheral blood using Ficoll-Paque density gradient centrifugation. Trizol reagent was used to extract total RNA, and RNA quality was then checked on an Agilent 2100 Bioanalyzer. For this chain, trimming is 2 bases at the V end and 11 bases at the J end, and the number of junction bases without a gene match is 11. The CDR3 covers 14 residues, taking in both the cysteine and the phenylalanine. Just the 42-base CDR3 DNA is kept, in frame starting at base 1. As encoded in the germline V gene (reference sequence), CDR1 is DFQATT while CDR2 is SNEGSKA.

The V gene is TRBV20-1 and the J gene is TRBJ2-3, and TRBD2 matches 9 of the central bases. Specimen: blood. This receptor was identified in a woman aged 30 to 39 with Graves' hyperthyroidism. The DNA reads as follows: TGCAGTGCTAGATGGCGGGAGGGCCGTGATGAGCAGTATTTT. Its translation is CSARWREGRDEQYF.